The present T cell receptor beta chain was sequenced within a study of T cells after posttransplantation cyclophosphamide. Findings and caveats of the study: Recipient CMV seropositivity and CMV reactivation strongly tracked TRB clonality. Blood and skin or GI T cell repertoires showed limited TRB overlap. Later post-transplant blood repertoires were often dominated by donor CD8+ memory clones.

Assay used: immunoSEQ multiplex PCR; TCRdb lists only in-frame clones, some missing. This sample carries fewer than 40,000 clones, none of them present only once. This clone was observed at least ten times. What it binds is not known. Unmatched junction bases numbered 8, after V lost 6 bases and J lost 6 bases. Germline lookup yields CDR1 MNHNS and CDR2 SASEGT. The CDR3 has 14 residues. The clonotype originates from a woman aged 30 to 39 in good health and a related stem cell transplant donor. The sample consisted of PBMCs. The chain has TRBV6-1 and TRBJ2-7; TRBD1 agrees at 10 bases. The CDR3 region has the DNA TGTGCCAGCAGCGGGCGGGACAGGGGAGCCGAGCAGTACTTC. It translates to CASSGRDRGAEQYF.